These 20 T cell receptor beta chains originate from one sample sequenced in a study of T cell responses to AZD1222 COVID-19 vaccine. Assay: immunoSEQ multiplex PCR; the TCRdb copy retains only in-frame clones and omits some. This sample has about 180,000 clones, with 80% to 90% found just once. The specimen comprised peripheral blood, sampled on day 0 of AZD1222 vaccination. The origin of the receptors is an adult in good health.

This chain uses TRBV9 with TRBJ2-1; perhaps D is TRBD1 or TRBD2 (6 bases each). Trimming stripped 0 bases from V and 3 bases from J, with 10 bases between. The length of the CDR3 is 15 residues. Germline V gene sequence: CDR1 SGDLS, CDR2 YYNGEE. The CDR3 loop reads CASSVEGGHYNEQFF. Written as DNA, the CDR3 is TGTGCCAGCAGCGTAGAGGGGGGTCACTACAATGAGCAGTTCTTC.

The V gene is TRBV30, the J gene TRBJ1-3; TRBD1 is a possible D gene (5 bases). V dropped 3 bases and J dropped 0 bases, with 15 bases sitting between them. The CDR3 is 16 amino acids. The germline V gene encodes CDR1 GTSNPN and CDR2 SVGIG (reference sequence). CDR3 nucleotide sequence: TGTGCCTGGAGCCCTCTACAGGTACTCTCTGGAAACACCATATATTTT. Its translation is CAWSPLQVLSGNTIYF.

The gene calls are TRBV5-5 and TRBJ2-7; D gene uncertain. V gave up 3 bases and J gave up 7 bases, with 11 bases separating them. The germline V gene encodes CDR1 SGHKS and CDR2 YYEKEE (reference sequence). This CDR3 spans 12 amino acids. The CDR3 region is CASSSTDAEQYF. CDR3 coding DNA: TGTGCCAGCAGCTCGACTGACGCGGAGCAGTACTTC.

The chain has TRBV7-6 and TRBJ2-1; 13 bases line up with TRBD2. This CDR3 is built from 18 residues. Germline loops: CDR1 SGHVS, CDR2 FNYEAQ. Trimming took 1 base from V and 2 from J; bases not matched to a gene: 5. The CDR3 DNA reads as TGTGCCAGCAGCTTAGTCCCAGGACTAGCGGGGGCCTACAATGAGCAGTTCTTC. As protein: CASSLVPGLAGAYNEQFF.

The table lists this clone with a count of one. At one of its ends the junction is not consistent with the germline gene, which may arise from a read error. The gene calls are TRBV30 and TRBJ1-4; D not resolved. Germline V gene lookup returns CDR1 GTSNPN and CDR2 SVGIG (reference sequence). CDR3 length: 13 amino acids. The CDR3 is CARRPGPGEKLFF. The CDR3 bases are TGTGCCCGGAGGCCTGGCCCTGGTGAAAAACTGTTTTTT. The complete variable domain, with remaining parts taken from reference TRBV30 and TRBJ1-4, reads SQTIHQWPATLVQPVGSPLSLECTVEGTSNPNLYWYRQAAGRGLQLLFYSVGIGQISSEVPQNLSASRPQDRQFILSSKKLLLSDSGFYLCARRPGPGEKLFFGSGTQLSVL.

The V gene is TRBV19, the J gene TRBJ1-2; perhaps TRBD1 as D (5 bases). The CDR3 covers 12 residues. Germline CDR1 is LNHDA and CDR2 is SQIVND (reference sequence). V shed 7 bases and J shed 4 bases, with 10 bases lying between them. CDR3 loop: CASTLGLYGYTF. CDR3 DNA: TGTGCCAGTACCCTGGGACTCTATGGCTACACCTTC.

The V and J genes are TRBV10-1 and TRBJ1-3, with TRBD1 matching over 7 bases. CDR3 size: 16 residues. Looked up from germline, CDR1 is WNHNN and CDR2 is SYGVQD (reference sequence). V was clipped by 6 bases and J by 7 bases; unmatched bases: 15. CDR3 coding DNA: TGCGCCAGCAGGGACAGTACAGGGGTTGACCGGAACACCATATATTTT. Its protein product is CASRDSTGVDRNTIYF.

The J gene is TRBJ2-2, the V gene TRBV19; 7 bases agree with TRBD1. Germline CDR1 is LNHDA and CDR2 is SQIVND (reference sequence). The length of the CDR3 is 14 residues. CDR3 in DNA: TGTGCTACTGAAAACAGGGGAACAACCGGGGAGCTGTTTTTT. Protein sequence: CATENRGTTGELFF.

V is TRBV18 and J is TRBJ2-7; TRBD1 matches 7 bases. CDR1 and CDR2 (germline): KGHSH, LQKENI. This CDR3 comprises 14 residues. Germline trimming cut 1 base from V and 2 bases from J; bases unmatched to any gene: 2. CDR3 DNA sequence: TGTGCCAGCTCACCACGAGGGACAGCCTACGAGCAGTACTTC. Amino acid sequence: CASSPRGTAYEQYF.

The chain joins TRBV2 to TRBJ2-3, with D perhaps TRBD2 (6 bases). V was shortened by 11 bases and J by 2 bases, with 14 bases between the two germline ends. Germline V gene data show CDR1 as SNHLY and CDR2 as FYNNEI. CDR3 length: 13 amino acids. The CDR3 region has the DNA TGTGCCCGACGGGAGCGGAACACAGATACGCAGTATTTT. Protein: CARRERNTDTQYF.

The gene calls are TRBV9 and TRBJ2-3; a possible D gene is TRBD2 (6 bases). The CDR3 runs to 15 residues. The germline V gene encodes CDR1 SGDLS and CDR2 YYNGEE. V lost 4 bases, J lost 2 bases, and 14 bases lay in between. The CDR3 DNA sequence: TGTGCCAGCAGCTCCGGATCGGGGGACACAGATACGCAGTATTTT. Translation gives CASSSGSGDTDTQYF.

There are a few counts of this clone. The gene calls are TRBV28 and TRBJ2-1; 12 bases map to TRBD2. Germline CDR1 reads MDHEN; CDR2 reads SYDVKM. V was clipped by 7 bases and J by 5 bases; unmatched bases: 6. The CDR3 loop spans 15 amino acids. The CDR3 is CASTPGLAGNNEQFF. The CDR3 DNA sequence: TGTGCCAGCACCCCGGGACTAGCGGGCAACAATGAGCAGTTCTTC.

This clone was counted a single time. This chain joins TRBV25-1 and TRBJ2-7; D ambiguous. Trimming cost V 4 bases and J 0 bases, with 4 bases left between them. The germline CDR1 and CDR2 sequences are MGHDK and SYGVNS. The CDR3 is 12 residues long. The CDR3 coding sequence is TGTGCCAGCAGTGTTAGCTCCTACGAGCAGTACTTC. This sequence encodes CASSVSSYEQYF.

The chain recombines TRBV7-8 with TRBJ2-7, with 11 bases identical to TRBD1. The CDR3 is 15 residues long. CDR1 is SGHVS, CDR2 FQNEAQ, per germline. The J segment lost 3 bases and the V segment lost 5 bases, leaving 6 bases of the junction unmatched. CDR3 bases: TGTGCCAGCAGCGACTCCGGGACAGGGGGCTACGAGCAGTACTTC. Translation gives CASSDSGTGGYEQYF. Full variable domain (rest looked up from reference TRBV7-8 and TRBJ2-7): GAGVSQSPRYKVAKRGQDVALRCDPISGHVSLFWYQQALGQGPEFLTYFQNEAQLDKSGLPSDRFFAERPEGSVSTLKIQRTQQEDSAVYLCASSDSGTGGYEQYFGPGTRLTVT.

CDR3 amino acids: CASSLKVGEQFF. The CDR3 nucleotides read TGTGCCAGCAGCTTAAAGGTCGGTGAGCAGTTCTTC. The gene calls are TRBV7-9 and TRBJ2-1; D remains unclear. V was cut by 2 bases and J by 9 bases, with 8 bases left in between. The CDR3 is made up of 12 amino acids. Germline V gene data show CDR1 as SEHNR and CDR2 as FQNEAQ (reference sequence).

The chain couples TRBV28 to TRBJ2-5, with a weak D call TRBD2 (7 bases). The CDR3 runs to 14 residues. Germline CDR1 is MDHEN and CDR2 is SYDVKM. V lost 7 bases to trimming and J lost 4 bases, with 16 bases between them. The CDR3 here is CASTPSGGAETQYF. The CDR3 DNA is TGTGCCAGCACTCCCTCTGGGGGGGCAGAGACCCAGTACTTC.

This rearrangement joins TRBV10-3 to TRBJ1-1; D remains unclear. CDR1 and CDR2 from the germline V gene are ENHRY and SYGVKD. The CDR3 contains 13 residues. Deletions cut 4 bases from V and 0 bases from J, with 6 bases between. This chain's CDR3 is CAISGEMNTEAFF. The CDR3 nucleotides read TGTGCCATCAGTGGCGAGATGAACACTGAAGCTTTCTTT.

The chain recombines TRBV19 with TRBJ1-3; possible D gene TRBD1, 6 bases. The V end lost 3 bases, the J end lost 3 bases, and 12 bases lay between the germline ends. The CDR3 consists of 15 residues. The germline gives CDR1 LNHDA, CDR2 SQIVND (reference sequence). Written as DNA, the CDR3 is TGTGCCAGTAGTATCGCCCGGACAGATGGAAACACCATATATTTT. This sequence encodes CASSIARTDGNTIYF.

In its sample, this clone was seen once. V gene TRBV27 combines with J gene TRBJ2-2; D uncertain. The CDR3 runs 15 residues. Per germline, CDR1 MNHEY and CDR2 SMNVEV (reference sequence). V lost 5 bases and J lost 3, with 13 bases in between. Written as DNA, the CDR3 is TGTGCCAGCAGTCCTCTCCAGGATTACACCGGGGAGCTGTTTTTT. This gives the protein CASSPLQDYTGELFF.

The J gene is TRBJ1-1, the V gene TRBV3-1 (or the pseudogene TRBV3-2); D gene ambiguous. Deletions cut 0 bases from V and 3 bases from J, with 14 bases between. This CDR3 has 16 amino acids. Germline V gene sequence: CDR1 LGHDT, CDR2 YNNKEL (reference sequence). CDR3 sequence: CASSQDQFDYYTEAFF. For the CDR3, the DNA is TGTGCCAGCAGCCAAGACCAGTTTGATTATTACACTGAAGCTTTCTTT.